This T cell receptor (beta chain) was found in a study of blood T cell repertoires in COVID-19. Study as a whole: Both acute and convalescent COVID-19 samples were obtained from the United States, Italy and Spain.

The CDR3 spans 15 residues. The V gene's germline CDR1 is SNHLY and CDR2 FYNNEI. The V end lost 1 base, the J end lost 4 bases, and 14 bases lay between the germline ends. Seattle enrolled patients during active infection and tracked them longitudinally. Original analysis: It was from reference gene primer amplification that nucleated cell counts were estimated. The data were produced by immunoSEQ multiplex PCR, yet TCRdb's version contains in-frame clones alone and is incomplete. That table supplies the V and J calls and clone size; D and trimming were determined from the DNA. The data hold tens of thousands of clones, with over 75% observed a single time.

J is TRBJ2-7 and V is TRBV2; TRBD1 is a possible D gene (6 bases). Sequences were obtained from peripheral blood. The receptor comes from a woman of 80 years or more with COVID-19, enrolled during active disease. The CDR3 loop is CASSEDRAKRYEQYF. DNA of the CDR3: TGTGCCAGCAGTGAAGACAGGGCGAAGAGGTACGAGCAGTACTTC.